These 26 T cell receptor beta chains came from one sample sequenced in a study of T cells after yellow fever vaccination. MiXCR, run by TCRdb on the 5' RACE reads, gives a single entry per CDR3 protein. The sample includes roughly 500,000 distinct CDR3 sequences, roughly a fifth of them seen just once. The sequencing used PBMCs, collected 15 days after the yellow fever booster vaccination. These TCRs come from a man aged 30 to 45 who received the YFV17D yellow fever vaccine.

This clonotype was counted a few times. The chain has TRBV7-2 and TRBJ2-3; D not certain. CDR1 and CDR2 (germline): SGHTA, FQGNSA. The V end lost 1 base, the J end lost 0 bases, and 8 bases lay between the germline ends. This CDR3 has 15 residues. The CDR3 bases are TGTGCCAGCAGCTTAGTTGCGAGAAGCACAGATACGCAGTATTTT. Translating it yields CASSLVARSTDTQYF.

This clonotype has just a few counts. V is TRBV3-1 and J is TRBJ1-1; no firm D call. V was trimmed by 1 base and J by 0 bases, leaving 0 bases between them. The germline CDR1 and CDR2 sequences are LGHDT and YNNKEL (reference sequence). This CDR3 region has 12 residues. In DNA form, the CDR3 reads TGTGCCAGCAGCCAAGTGAACACTGAAGCTTTCTTT. Protein sequence: CASSQVNTEAFF.

The V and J genes are TRBV29-1 and TRBJ1-1; D unresolved. Looked up from germline, CDR1 is SQVTM and CDR2 is ANQGSEA. The CDR3 is 11 residues long. Deletions cut 7 bases from V and 1 base from J, with 7 bases between. The CDR3 region is CSGSRNTEAFF. CDR3 DNA: TGCAGCGGATCAAGGAACACTGAAGCTTTCTTT.

V is TRBV12-3 or TRBV12-4 and J is TRBJ2-3; D perhaps matches TRBD2 (5 bases). V shed 1 base and J shed 6 bases, with 17 bases lying between them. This CDR3 region has 16 residues. CDR3 coding DNA: TGTGCCAGCAGTTTAGGGGGAGAAGGCTCTCGTGATACGCAGTATTTT. Translating it yields CASSLGGEGSRDTQYF.

This clonotype came up a few times. The rearrangement joins TRBV20-1 to TRBJ2-1, with D perhaps TRBD2 (5 bases). With 6 bases removed from V and 5 bases from J, the gap between germline ends came to 14 bases. The germline gives CDR1 DFQATT, CDR2 SNEGSKA (reference sequence). This CDR3 contains 13 residues. CDR3 residues: CSAPPGNHNEQFF. CDR3 sequence (DNA): TGCAGTGCCCCTCCCGGGAACCACAATGAGCAGTTCTTC.

The table lists this clonotype with a few counts. The gene calls are TRBV14 and TRBJ2-2, with a tentative D call TRBD2 (6 bases). The CDR3 is 16 residues long. Germline loops: CDR1 SGHDN, CDR2 FVKESK. V lost 1 base and J 1 base, leaving 10 bases between the germline ends. The CDR3 is CASSQGDLLNTGELFF. CDR3 coding DNA: TGTGCCAGCAGCCAAGGGGACTTACTGAACACCGGGGAGCTGTTTTTT.

This clonotype has only a few counts. This rearrangement joins TRBV29-1 to TRBJ2-7; 8 bases line up with TRBD1. With V trimmed by 7 bases and J by 4 bases, 6 bases remained unmatched. Per germline, CDR1 SQVTM and CDR2 ANQGSEA. The CDR3 spans 12 residues. This chain's CDR3 is CSAARTGYEQYF. The CDR3 region has the DNA TGCAGCGCGGCGAGGACAGGGTACGAGCAGTACTTC.

The DNA for the CDR3 is TGTGCCAGCAGCCAAGCGGGGGGGGCATTCGTAGAGACCCAGTACTTC. It yields the protein CASSQAGGAFVETQYF. The chain carries TRBV4-2 and TRBJ2-5; 8 bases match TRBD2. Per germline, CDR1 LGHNA and CDR2 YNFKEQ. This CDR3 has 16 residues. Trimming removed 1 base from V and 4 bases from J; junction bases left unmatched: 8.

This clonotype has ten or more counts. The chain recombines TRBV7-2 with TRBJ2-7; D is possibly TRBD2 (6 bases). With 4 bases removed from V and 1 base from J, the gap between germline ends came to 8 bases. The CDR3 has 13 amino acids. From germline, CDR1 is SGHTA and CDR2 FQGNSA. CDR3 sequence (DNA): TGTGCCAGCAGCTCCGGGACTTCCTACGAGCAGTACTTC. Translation: CASSSGTSYEQYF.

The chain has TRBV24-1 and TRBJ2-1; D might be TRBD2 (6 bases). This CDR3 comprises 14 residues. Trimming took off 4 bases at V and 7 bases at J, with 13 bases between the two ends. Germline CDR1 and CDR2: KGHDR and SFDVKD. CDR3 bases: TGTGCCACCAGTGAGGGACTCTACTCTAATGAGCAGTTCTTC. Amino acid sequence: CATSEGLYSNEQFF.

A few counts support this clonotype. In nucleotides, the CDR3 is TGTGCCAGCAGCAGCGTAGGCGGGAACACTGAAGCTTTCTTT. Protein: CASSSVGGNTEAFF. The chain is built from TRBV3-1 and TRBJ1-1; D call uncertain. V gave up 5 bases and J gave up 1 base, with 11 bases separating them. The germline CDR1 and CDR2 sequences are LGHDT and YNNKEL (reference sequence). This CDR3 has 14 amino acids.

V gene TRBV20-1 combines with J gene TRBJ1-1, with unresolved D. CDR3 length equals 14 residues. The V and J ends lost 5 bases and 0 bases respectively, with 13 bases between them. Germline V gene sequence: CDR1 DFQATT, CDR2 SNEGSKA (reference sequence). This CDR3 reads CSAFRGPMNTEAFF. The CDR3 nucleotides read TGCAGTGCTTTTCGGGGTCCGATGAACACTGAAGCTTTCTTT.

The rearrangement joins TRBV20-1 to TRBJ2-3; 12 bases align to TRBD2. This CDR3 contains 17 residues. Germline assignment: CDR1 DFQATT and CDR2 SNEGSKA (reference sequence). The junction had 12 bases not matched to a gene; V was cut back by 3 bases and J by 5 bases. CDR3 in amino acids: CSARGPTSGRYGDTQYF. Written as DNA, the CDR3 is TGCAGTGCTAGGGGCCCGACTAGCGGGAGATATGGAGATACGCAGTATTTT.

This clonotype was counted a few times. The CDR3 is CSARPPGGDTQYF. The CDR3 nucleotides read TGCAGTGCTAGGCCCCCCGGGGGGGATACGCAGTATTTT. This chain uses TRBV20-1 with TRBJ2-3, with 7 bases fitting TRBD2. With V trimmed by 3 bases and J by 6 bases, 6 bases remained unmatched. The CDR3 sequence is 13 residues long. Germline V gene lookup returns CDR1 DFQATT and CDR2 SNEGSKA (reference sequence).

This clonotype was observed a handful of times. The chain has TRBV5-5 and TRBJ1-6; D ambiguous. This CDR3 has 15 residues. The V end was cut by 2 bases, the J end by 7 bases, with 13 bases between. Germline CDR1 is SGHKS and CDR2 is YYEKEE (reference sequence). CDR3 nucleotide sequence: TGTGCCAGCAGCTTTGAGGTTACAGCAAATTCACCCCTCCACTTT. This sequence encodes CASSFEVTANSPLHF.

This clonotype has just a few counts. The chain carries TRBV4-1 and TRBJ1-1, with 11 bases lining up with TRBD1. V gave up 2 bases and J gave up 0 bases; unmatched junction bases: 2. This CDR3 is 16 amino acids long. Germline V lookup: CDR1 MGHRA, CDR2 YSYEKL. For the CDR3, the DNA is TGCGCCAGCAGCCAACGGACAGGGGGCATGAACACTGAAGCTTTCTTT. Translated: CASSQRTGGMNTEAFF.

The chain carries TRBV10-3 and TRBJ2-2, with 8 positions matching TRBD2. The V gene's germline CDR1 is ENHRY and CDR2 SYGVKD. This CDR3 region has 15 residues. J gave up 3 bases and V 4 bases, and 4 bases lay outside the gene matches. CDR3 coding DNA: TGTGCCATCAGTGTACGAGCGGGAGACACCGGGGAGCTGTTTTTT. Its translation is CAISVRAGDTGELFF.

This clonotype was recorded at least ten times. The rearrangement uses TRBV5-1 and TRBJ2-4; 9 nucleotides agree with TRBD1. Germline loops: CDR1 SGHRS, CDR2 YFSETQ. V trimming: 2 bases; J trimming: 6 bases; junction bases outside the gene matches: 6. This CDR3 region has 15 residues. The CDR3 nucleotides are TGCGCCAGCAGCTTTATAGGACAGGGGTCAAACATTCAGTACTTC. Protein: CASSFIGQGSNIQYF.

The gene calls are TRBV19 and TRBJ2-1, with D perhaps matching TRBD1 or TRBD2 (6 bases each). The CDR3 covers 14 residues. Germline-derived CDR1 and CDR2 are LNHDA and SQIVND (reference sequence). V was clipped by 5 bases and J by 4 bases, with 12 bases between them. For the CDR3, the DNA is TGTGCCAGTAGTCCCCGGGGGCTTTACAATGAGCAGTTCTTC. Its translation: CASSPRGLYNEQFF.

V is TRBV18 and J is TRBJ2-1; D gene ambiguous. CDR1 and CDR2 (germline): KGHSH, LQKENI. Trimming cost V 3 bases and J 10 bases, with 10 bases left between them. The CDR3 length is 12 residues. CDR3 protein: CASSPLKLEQFF. CDR3 sequence (DNA): TGTGCCAGCTCACCGTTAAAATTAGAGCAGTTCTTC.

The V gene is TRBV25-1, the J gene TRBJ2-1; D perhaps matches TRBD1 (5 bases). Trimming removed 6 bases from V and 8 bases from J, with 17 bases in between. Looked up from germline, CDR1 is MGHDK and CDR2 is SYGVNS. The CDR3 covers 14 residues. The CDR3 is CASSDVGRADEQFF. The CDR3, as DNA: TGTGCCAGCAGCGATGTCGGCAGGGCCGATGAGCAGTTCTTC. The whole variable domain, remainder taken from reference TRBV25-1 and TRBJ2-1, is EADIYQTPRYLVIGTGKKITLECSQTMGHDKMYWYQQDPGMELHLIHYSYGVNSTEKGDLSSESTVSRIRTEHFPLTLESARPSHTSQYLCASSDVGRADEQFFGPGTRLTVL.

Concerning this clonotype itself: One junction end disagrees with the germline gene, perhaps due to a read error. The chain links TRBV3-1 to TRBJ1-6; a weak D match, TRBD1 (6 bases). The germline V gene encodes CDR1 LGHDT and CDR2 YNNKEL (reference sequence). The length of the CDR3 is 16 residues. CDR3 nucleotide sequence: TGTACCAGCAGCCAAGATTTCGGGACAAGGGCTTCACCCCTCCACTTT. The encoded protein is CTSSQDFGTRASPLHF.

The chain has TRBV29-1 and TRBJ2-7; possibly TRBD2 for D (5 bases). Germline-derived CDR1 and CDR2 are SQVTM and ANQGSEA. The ends were cut back, 4 bases at V and 4 bases at J, with 8 bases in the middle. This CDR3 is 11 amino acids long. The CDR3 region has the DNA TGCAGCGTTGCGGAGGTTTACGAGCAGTACTTC. This translates into CSVAEVYEQYF.

CDR3 residues: CASSSFTGERSGANVLTF. The CDR3 region has the DNA TGTGCCAGTAGTAGTTTTACAGGGGAACGCTCTGGGGCCAACGTCCTGACTTTC. The V call is TRBV19, the J call TRBJ2-6; 7 bases are a match to TRBD1. V was pared by 4 bases and J by 0 bases, with 9 bases of the junction left unmatched. Per the germline V gene, CDR1 is LNHDA and CDR2 is SQIVND (reference sequence). The CDR3 is 18 amino acids.

Only a few counts were recorded for this clonotype. This rearrangement joins TRBV12-3 or TRBV12-4 to TRBJ2-3, with TRBD2 matching 7 bases. CDR3 length: 14 residues. J gave up 8 bases and V 5 bases, and 10 bases lay outside the gene matches. CDR3 in DNA: TGTGCCAGCAGTCGGACTAGTCGATCGGGTACGCAGTATTTT. It translates to CASSRTSRSGTQYF.

The J gene is TRBJ2-7, the V gene TRBV19; D not resolved. The germline V and J ends were trimmed by 6 bases and 0 bases, with 12 bases remaining between them. This CDR3 region has 14 residues. Germline V gene data show CDR1 as LNHDA and CDR2 as SQIVND (reference sequence). The CDR3, as DNA: TGTGCCAGTAGCGGATGGGTAAGCTCCTACGAGCAGTACTTC. The encoded protein is CASSGWVSSYEQYF. The whole variable domain, filled in from reference TRBV19 and TRBJ2-7, reads DGGITQSPKYLFRKEGQNVTLSCEQNLNHDAMYWYRQDPGQGLRLIYYSQIVNDFQKGDIAEGYSVSREKKESFPLTVTSAQKNPTAFYLCASSGWVSSYEQYFGPGTRLTVT.